These 20 T cell receptor beta chains were sequenced from one sample in a study of T-cell memory formation after mild COVID-19. TCRdb called the 5' RACE reads again in MiXCR, with one record for every CDR3 protein. The table shows around 250,000 distinct CDR3 sequences, with 15% to 20% occurring only once. The source material was PBMCs or a T cell subset sorted from them (not recorded which). Source of these receptors: a man aged 18 to 30 who had mild COVID-19 (a few samples of this study predate the infection). Cell type and time point are not known.

This clonotype was counted only a few times. The chain recombines TRBV7-9 with TRBJ2-1; weak D call: TRBD1 (6 bases). CDR3 length: 14 residues. Trimming shortened V by 4 bases and J by 4 bases, and 11 bases separated the two germline ends. Germline lookup yields CDR1 SEHNR and CDR2 FQNEAQ (reference sequence). CDR3 protein: CASSSGTKYNEQFF. CDR3 in DNA: TGTGCCAGCAGCTCCGGGACAAAGTACAATGAGCAGTTCTTC.

This clonotype was observed a few times. CDR3 loop: CASSPSPNQPQHF. Written as DNA, the CDR3 is TGTGCCAGCAGCCCTTCGCCTAATCAGCCCCAGCATTTT. The chain employs TRBV5-4 and TRBJ1-5; D remains unclear. The ends were cut back, 4 bases at V and 4 bases at J, with 9 bases in the middle. The CDR3 is made up of 13 amino acids. CDR1 SGHNT and CDR2 YYREEE come from the germline V gene (reference sequence). The full variable domain, its missing parts supplied by reference TRBV5-4 and TRBJ1-5, is ETGVTQSPTHLIKTRGQQVTLRCSSQSGHNTVSWYQQALGQGPQFIFQYYREEENGRGNFPPRFSGLQFPNYSSELNVNALELDDSALYLCASSPSPNQPQHFGDGTRLSIL.

There are a few counts of this clonotype. V is TRBV5-1 and J is TRBJ2-3, with 8 bases matching TRBD1. The V gene's germline CDR1 is SGHRS and CDR2 YFSETQ. After removal of 4 bases from V and 4 bases from J, the junction contained 5 bases not matched to a gene. The CDR3 loop spans 14 amino acids. This CDR3 is CASSASTGADTQYF. The CDR3 DNA reads TGCGCCAGCAGCGCTTCGACAGGGGCAGATACGCAGTATTTT.

This clonotype was counted only a few times. The J gene is TRBJ2-1, the V gene TRBV20-1, with TRBD2 matching over 15 bases. The CDR3 sequence is 16 residues long. With V trimmed by 6 bases and J by 7 bases, 10 bases remained unmatched. The germline CDR1 and CDR2 sequences are DFQATT and SNEGSKA (reference sequence). The CDR3 loop is CSAPAGLAGGRNEQFF. CDR3 bases: TGCAGTGCCCCTGCGGGACTAGCGGGGGGCCGGAATGAGCAGTTCTTC.

This clonotype was picked up a small number of times. The chain is built from TRBV7-2 and TRBJ2-3, with 7 bases that match TRBD1. Per the germline V gene, CDR1 is SGHTA and CDR2 is FQGNSA. The CDR3 runs 14 residues. V lost 7 bases to trimming and J lost 0 bases; unmatched junction nucleotides: 4. The CDR3 DNA reads TGTGCCAGCACCGTGGGACAGAGCACAGATACGCAGTATTTT. Amino acids: CASTVGQSTDTQYF.

This clonotype was observed a few times. The chain joins TRBV6-5 to TRBJ1-6; possible D gene TRBD1, 5 bases. The germline gives CDR1 MNHEY, CDR2 SVGAGI. This CDR3 has 16 amino acids. Trimming removed 4 bases at V and 10 bases at J, with 20 bases between. In DNA form, the CDR3 reads TGTGCCAGCAGTTCGAGGACGGGGGGGGTGGCCTCACCCCTCCACTTT. It yields the protein CASSSRTGGVASPLHF.

This rearrangement joins TRBV10-3 to TRBJ2-6; D is tentatively TRBD1 or TRBD2 (6 bases each). The length of the CDR3 is 14 residues. CDR1 and CDR2 (germline): ENHRY, SYGVKD. V lost 8 bases and J lost 2, with 10 bases in between. CDR3 sequence (DNA): TGTGCCATCGGACGGGGGCCTGGGGCCAACGTCCTGACTTTC. Amino acid sequence: CAIGRGPGANVLTF.

The sample holds a few counts of this clonotype. V usage is TRBV12-3 or TRBV12-4 and J usage is TRBJ2-2, with a possible D match to TRBD1 (5 bases). With 1 base removed from V and 0 bases from J, the gap between germline ends came to 9 bases. This CDR3 has 16 amino acids. The CDR3 here is CASSLEWTTNTGELFF. CDR3 sequence (DNA): TGTGCCAGCAGTTTAGAGTGGACAACGAACACCGGGGAGCTGTTTTTT.

This clonotype was counted many times. This sequence joins TRBV11-2 and TRBJ1-1, with D unresolved. Germline V gene lookup returns CDR1 SGHAT and CDR2 FQNNGV. The ends were cut back, 1 base at V and 0 bases at J, with 9 bases in the middle. The CDR3 extends over 15 amino acids. CDR3 protein: CASSLGALMNTEAFF. The CDR3 DNA reads as TGTGCCAGCAGCTTAGGGGCCCTCATGAACACTGAAGCTTTCTTT.

There are a few counts of this clonotype. The V gene is TRBV29-1, the J gene TRBJ2-7; TRBD1 aligns across 9 bases. The CDR3 has 14 residues. Germline V gives CDR1 SQVTM, CDR2 ANQGSEA. Germline trimming cut 4 bases from V and 0 bases from J; bases unmatched to any gene: 4. The CDR3 region has the DNA TGCAGCGTTGCTGGGACAGGGAGCTCCTACGAGCAGTACGTC. This translates into CSVAGTGSSYEQYV.

A few counts support this clonotype. The chain has TRBV6-2 or TRBV6-3 and TRBJ2-4; TRBD1 matches at 8 bases. Germline V lookup: CDR1 MNHEY, CDR2 SVGEGT. V was pared by 4 bases and J by 6 bases, with 8 bases of the junction left unmatched. CDR3 length: 15 residues. The CDR3 DNA is TGTGCCAGCAGTTCAATGCAGGGGGCGGCAAACATTCAGTACTTC. As protein: CASSSMQGAANIQYF.

This clonotype was seen more than once but under ten times. The chain uses TRBV7-6 and TRBJ2-1, with 7 nucleotides matching TRBD1. V lost 5 bases to trimming and J lost 8 bases; unmatched junction nucleotides: 3. Germline CDR1 is SGHVS and CDR2 is FNYEAQ. The CDR3 is 12 amino acids. This chain's CDR3 is CASSQGVDEQFF. The CDR3, as DNA: TGTGCCAGCAGCCAGGGGGTGGATGAGCAGTTCTTC.

V usage is TRBV2 and J usage is TRBJ2-5, with a possible D match to TRBD2 (6 bases). This CDR3 is built from 14 residues. V lost 4 bases, J lost 4 bases, and 13 bases lay in between. Germline lookup yields CDR1 SNHLY and CDR2 FYNNEI. As DNA, the CDR3 is TGTGCCAGCAGTGGGGTTAGCGGAGGAGAGACCCAGTACTTC. Translated, it gives CASSGVSGGETQYF.

J is TRBJ2-3 and V is TRBV5-1; D gene unclear. Trimming took off 0 bases at V and 2 bases at J, with 7 bases between the two ends. Per the germline V gene, CDR1 is SGHRS and CDR2 is YFSETQ. The length of the CDR3 is 14 residues. The chain's CDR3 is CASSLAELTDTQYF. As DNA, the CDR3 is TGCGCCAGCAGCTTGGCAGAGCTCACAGATACGCAGTATTTT. Full variable domain (rest looked up from reference TRBV5-1 and TRBJ2-3): KAGVTQTPRYLIKTRGQQVTLSCSPISGHRSVSWYQQTPGQGLQFLFEYFSETQRNKGNFPGRFSGRQFSNSRSEMNVSTLELGDSALYLCASSLAELTDTQYFGPGTRLTVL.

This clonotype was detected a few times. V usage is TRBV7-8 and J usage is TRBJ1-2, with a possible D match to TRBD1 (5 bases). The V end lost 4 bases, the J end lost 0 bases, and 18 bases lay between the germline ends. The CDR3 sequence is 17 residues long. CDR1 is SGHVS and CDR2 is FQNEAQ in the germline V gene. Here the CDR3 reads CASSSLLTDAANYGYTF. The CDR3 DNA reads TGTGCCAGCAGCTCTCTATTGACAGACGCAGCTAACTATGGCTACACCTTC.

The chain is built from TRBV6-2 or TRBV6-3 and TRBJ2-5; 9 nucleotides align to TRBD2. Germline lookup yields CDR1 MNHEY and CDR2 SVGEGT. With V trimmed by 2 bases and J by 0 bases, 7 bases remained unmatched. This CDR3 is 17 amino acids long. CDR3 loop: CASSYATASGDQETQYF. DNA of the CDR3: TGTGCCAGCAGTTACGCGACGGCTAGCGGGGACCAAGAGACCCAGTACTTC.

V is TRBV29-1 and J is TRBJ2-2, with D unresolved. The germline gives CDR1 SQVTM, CDR2 ANQGSEA. Trimming shortened V by 4 bases and J by 3 bases, and 6 bases separated the two germline ends. The CDR3 has 12 residues. CDR3 loop: CSVVWDTGELFF. CDR3 nucleotides: TGCAGCGTTGTTTGGGACACCGGGGAGCTGTTTTTT.

This sequence joins TRBV5-1 and TRBJ2-3; D may be TRBD1 (5 bases). Germline values: CDR1 SGHRS, CDR2 YFSETQ. The V end lost 0 bases, the J end lost 0 bases, and 11 bases lay between the germline ends. The length of the CDR3 is 16 residues. CDR3 in DNA: TGCGCCAGCAGCTTGGGTTGGGGCCTTAGCACAGATACGCAGTATTTT. It yields the protein CASSLGWGLSTDTQYF.

The CDR3: CASSQERQGNPLFF. Written as DNA, the CDR3 is TGCGCCAGCAGCCAAGAGCGCCAGGGTAATCCACTGTTTTTT. J is TRBJ1-4 and V is TRBV4-3; TRBD1 is a possible D gene (5 bases). V was cut by 0 bases and J by 13 bases, with 15 bases left in between. The V gene's germline CDR1 is LGHNA and CDR2 YSLEER. The CDR3 consists of 14 residues.

This clonotype has a handful of counts. This chain joins TRBV5-1 and TRBJ2-7, with 7 bases fitting TRBD1. The V and J ends lost 4 bases and 5 bases, in that order; junction bases with no gene match: 9. Germline V CDR1 and CDR2: SGHRS, YFSETQ. The CDR3 loop spans 14 amino acids. In DNA form, the CDR3 reads TGCGCCAGCAGCCCTGACCCGACAGGGAACGAGCAGTACGTC. Residues: CASSPDPTGNEQYV.